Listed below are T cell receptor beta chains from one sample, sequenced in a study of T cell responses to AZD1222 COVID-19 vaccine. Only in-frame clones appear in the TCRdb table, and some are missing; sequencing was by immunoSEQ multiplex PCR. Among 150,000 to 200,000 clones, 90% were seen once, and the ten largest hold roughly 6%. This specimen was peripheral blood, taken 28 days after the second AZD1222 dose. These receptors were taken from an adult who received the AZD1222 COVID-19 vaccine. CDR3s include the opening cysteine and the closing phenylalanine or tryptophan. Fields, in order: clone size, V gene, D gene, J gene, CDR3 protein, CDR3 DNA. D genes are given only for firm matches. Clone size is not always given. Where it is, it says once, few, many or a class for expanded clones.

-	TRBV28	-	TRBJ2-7	CASSLGAPGEQYF	TGTGCCAGCAGCCTAGGGGCACCGGGGGAGCAGTACTTC
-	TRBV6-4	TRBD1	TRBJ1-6	CASRADREESPLHF	TGTGCCAGCAGGGCGGACAGGGAGGAATCACCCCTCCACTTT
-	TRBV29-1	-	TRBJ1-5	CSVDWFWDFQPQHF	TGCAGCGTTGATTGGTTCTGGGATTTTCAGCCCCAGCATTTT
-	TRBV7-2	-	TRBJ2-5	CASRGRLTGPGTQYF	TGTGCCAGCAGAGGAAGACTAACGGGACCTGGGACCCAGTACTTC
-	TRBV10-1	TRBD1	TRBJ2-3	CASRKDRGDTQYF	TGCGCCAGCAGGAAGGACAGGGGAGATACGCAGTATTTT
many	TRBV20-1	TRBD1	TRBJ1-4	CSASDRAGRLNEKLFF	TGCAGTGCTAGTGACAGGGCAGGACGACTAAATGAAAAACTGTTTTTT
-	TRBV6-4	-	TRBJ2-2	CASSEPPGELFF	TGTGCCAGCAGTGAACCCCCCGGGGAGCTGTTTTTT
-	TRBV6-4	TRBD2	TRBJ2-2	CASSSGDTGELFF	TGTGCCAGCAGTAGCGGGGACACCGGGGAGCTGTTTTTT
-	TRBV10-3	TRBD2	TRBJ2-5	CAISDAGEGTETQYF	TGTGCCATCAGTGATGCGGGGGAAGGGACAGAGACCCAGTACTTC
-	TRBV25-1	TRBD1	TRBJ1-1	CASTSGTGGFTEAFF	TGTGCCAGCACGTCCGGGACAGGGGGTTTCACTGAAGCTTTCTTT
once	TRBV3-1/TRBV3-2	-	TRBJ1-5	CASSQQPGNQPQHF	TGTGCCAGCAGCCAACAACCGGGCAATCAGCCCCAGCATTTT
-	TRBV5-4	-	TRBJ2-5	CASSFVGTEQRETQYF	TGTGCCAGCAGCTTTGTCGGTACCGAACAGAGGGAGACCCAGTACTTC
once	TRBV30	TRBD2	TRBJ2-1	CAWSWPSGYEQFF	TGTGCCTGGAGTTGGCCTAGCGGGTATGAGCAGTTCTTC
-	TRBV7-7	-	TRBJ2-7	CASIPAGLEQYF	TGTGCCAGCATTCCCGCGGGGCTCGAGCAGTACTTC
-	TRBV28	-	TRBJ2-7	CASSLAEALQYF	TGTGCCAGCAGTTTGGCCGAGGCTCTGCAGTACTTC
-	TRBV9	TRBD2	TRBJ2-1	CASSPRAGGGNEQFF	TGTGCCAGCAGCCCACGAGCGGGAGGGGGCAATGAGCAGTTCTTC
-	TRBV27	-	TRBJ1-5	CASSSGTGNQPQHF	TGTGCCAGCAGTTCGGGGACCGGGAATCAGCCCCAGCATTTT
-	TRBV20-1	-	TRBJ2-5	CSADGQETQYF	TGCAGTGCTGATGGCCAAGAGACCCAGTACTTC
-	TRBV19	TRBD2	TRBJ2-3	CASATSGGTDTQYF	TGTGCCAGTGCAACTAGCGGGGGCACAGATACGCAGTATTTT
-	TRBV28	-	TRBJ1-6	CASSSPTAGGAPLHF	TGTGCCAGCAGTTCCCCGACTGCCGGGGGGGCACCCCTCCACTTT
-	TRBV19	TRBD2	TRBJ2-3	CASRTDSGSTDTQYF	TGTGCCAGTAGGACAGATAGCGGGAGCACAGATACGCAGTATTTT
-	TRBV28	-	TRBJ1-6	CASSLPGEGFSERHSPLHF	TGTGCCAGCAGTTTACCCGGGGAGGGGTTCAGTGAAAGGCACTCACCCCTCCACTTT